This entry concerns a single TCR beta chain. The data belong to a study of T cell responses to AZD1222 COVID-19 vaccine. The V gene end was trimmed by 4 bases and the J gene end by 1 base; junction bases not matched to a gene: 6. From germline, CDR1 is SGDLS and CDR2 YYNGEE. The CDR3 is made up of 15 amino acids. Method: immunoSEQ multiplex PCR; TCRdb's copy keeps in-frame clones and lacks some. The sample lists about 120,000 clones, about 79% occurring once. The sequence came from an adult who received the AZD1222 COVID-19 vaccine. The rearrangement uses TRBV9 and TRBJ1-1, with 8 bases fitting TRBD1. The sample here was peripheral blood, taken 28 days after the second AZD1222 dose. The CDR3 protein is CASSTITGGNTEAFF. The CDR3 DNA follows: TGTGCCAGCAGCACTATCACAGGGGGGAACACTGAAGCTTTCTTT.